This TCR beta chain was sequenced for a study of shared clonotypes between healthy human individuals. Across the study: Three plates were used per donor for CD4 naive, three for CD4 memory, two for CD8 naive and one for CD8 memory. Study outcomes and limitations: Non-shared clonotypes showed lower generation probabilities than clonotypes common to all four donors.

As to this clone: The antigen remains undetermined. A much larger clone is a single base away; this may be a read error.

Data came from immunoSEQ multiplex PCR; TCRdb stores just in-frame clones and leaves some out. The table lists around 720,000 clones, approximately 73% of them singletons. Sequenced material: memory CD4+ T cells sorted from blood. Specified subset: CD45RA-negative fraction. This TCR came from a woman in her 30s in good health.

CDR3 sequence: CASSLGGDTQYF. CDR3 DNA sequence: TGTGCCAGCAGTTTGGGGGGAGATACGCAGTATTTT. The rearrangement uses TRBV6-6 and TRBJ2-3, with D maybe TRBD2 (6 bases). The V gene lost 4 bases and the J gene lost 5 bases, with 7 bases spanning the gap. There are 12 residues in the CDR3. CDR1 is MNHNY and CDR2 is SVGAGI in the germline V gene (reference sequence).